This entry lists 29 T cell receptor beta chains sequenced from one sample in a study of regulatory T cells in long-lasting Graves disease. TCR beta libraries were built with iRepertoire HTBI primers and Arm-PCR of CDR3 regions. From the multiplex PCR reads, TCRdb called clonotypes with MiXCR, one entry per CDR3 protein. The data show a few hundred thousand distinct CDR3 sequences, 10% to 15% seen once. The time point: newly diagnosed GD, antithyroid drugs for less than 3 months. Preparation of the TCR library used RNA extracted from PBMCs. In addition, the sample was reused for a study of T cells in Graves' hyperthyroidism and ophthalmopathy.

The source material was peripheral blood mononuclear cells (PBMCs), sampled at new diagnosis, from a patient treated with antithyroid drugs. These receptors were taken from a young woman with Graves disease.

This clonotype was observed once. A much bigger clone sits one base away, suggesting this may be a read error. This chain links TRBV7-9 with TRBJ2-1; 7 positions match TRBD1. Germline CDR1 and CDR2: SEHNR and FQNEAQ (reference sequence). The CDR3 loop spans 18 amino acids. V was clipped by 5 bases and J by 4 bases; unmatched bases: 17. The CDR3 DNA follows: TGTGCCAGCAGCAGCTTGTTGGGTACGGGACAGACTTACAATGAGCAGTTCTTC. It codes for CASSSLLGTGQTYNEQFF.

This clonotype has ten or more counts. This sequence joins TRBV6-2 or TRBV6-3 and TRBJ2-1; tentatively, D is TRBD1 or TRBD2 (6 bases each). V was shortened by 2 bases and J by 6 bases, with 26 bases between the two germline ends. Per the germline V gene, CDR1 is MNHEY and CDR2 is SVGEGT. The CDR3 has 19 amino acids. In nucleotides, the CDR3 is TGTGCCAGCAGTTACCCAGAATACGGAAGGGGGGCCTCCGGCAATGAGCAGTTCTTC. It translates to CASSYPEYGRGASGNEQFF.

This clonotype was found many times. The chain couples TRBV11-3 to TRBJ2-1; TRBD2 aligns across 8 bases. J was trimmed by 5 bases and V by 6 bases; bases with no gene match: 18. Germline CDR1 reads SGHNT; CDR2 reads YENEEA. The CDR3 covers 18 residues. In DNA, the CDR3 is TGTGCCAGCAGTACAATCAGCGGACCCGGGAGGGTAGACAATGAGCAGTTCTTC. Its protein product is CASSTISGPGRVDNEQFF.

The CDR3 DNA follows: TGTGCCAGCAGTTTATTCGGACTAGCGACCTACAATGAGCAGTTCTTC. As protein: CASSLFGLATYNEQFF. V gene TRBV12-3 or TRBV12-4 combines with J gene TRBJ2-1; 9 bases align to TRBD2. This CDR3 contains 16 residues. The V and J ends lost 2 bases and 2 bases, in that order; junction bases with no gene match: 4.

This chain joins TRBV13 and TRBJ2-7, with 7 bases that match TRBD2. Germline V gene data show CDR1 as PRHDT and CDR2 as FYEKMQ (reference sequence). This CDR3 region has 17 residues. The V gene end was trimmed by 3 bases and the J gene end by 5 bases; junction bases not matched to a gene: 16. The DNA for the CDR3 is TGTGCCAGCAGCTTTCATGTGGGAGGGCCCCGCCGGGACGAGCAGTACTTC. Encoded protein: CASSFHVGGPRRDEQYF.

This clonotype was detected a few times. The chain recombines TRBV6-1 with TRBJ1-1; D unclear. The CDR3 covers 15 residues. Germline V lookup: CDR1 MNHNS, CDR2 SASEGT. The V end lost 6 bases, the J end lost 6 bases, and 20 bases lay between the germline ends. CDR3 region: CASRALSTGISEAFF. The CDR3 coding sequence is TGTGCCAGCAGGGCACTATCCACGGGAATCTCTGAAGCTTTCTTT.

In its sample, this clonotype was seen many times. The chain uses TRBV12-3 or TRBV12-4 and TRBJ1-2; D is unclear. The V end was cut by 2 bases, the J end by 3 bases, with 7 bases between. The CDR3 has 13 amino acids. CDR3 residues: CASSLRSDYGYTF. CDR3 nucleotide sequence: TGTGCCAGCAGTTTAAGGTCCGACTATGGCTACACCTTC.

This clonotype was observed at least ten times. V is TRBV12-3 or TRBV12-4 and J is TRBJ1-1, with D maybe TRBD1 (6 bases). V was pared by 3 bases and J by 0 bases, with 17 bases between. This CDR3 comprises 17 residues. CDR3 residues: CASSFVLRQVLNTEAFF. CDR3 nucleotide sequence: TGTGCCAGCAGTTTCGTTCTTAGACAGGTCTTGAACACTGAAGCTTTCTTT.

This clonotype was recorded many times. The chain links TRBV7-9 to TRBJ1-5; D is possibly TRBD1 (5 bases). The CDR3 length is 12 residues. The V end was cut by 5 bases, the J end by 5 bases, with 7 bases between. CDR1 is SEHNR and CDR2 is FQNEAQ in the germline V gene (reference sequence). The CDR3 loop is CASSPGDQPQHF. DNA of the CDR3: TGTGCCAGCAGCCCGGGGGATCAGCCCCAGCATTTT.

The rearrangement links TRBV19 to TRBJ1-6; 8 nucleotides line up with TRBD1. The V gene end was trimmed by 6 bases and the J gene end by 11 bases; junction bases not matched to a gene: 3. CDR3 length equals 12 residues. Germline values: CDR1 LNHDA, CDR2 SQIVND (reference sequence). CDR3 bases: TGTGCCAGTAGGGTACAGGGGGCACCCCTCCACTTT. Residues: CASRVQGAPLHF. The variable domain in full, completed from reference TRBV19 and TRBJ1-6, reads DGGITQSPKYLFRKEGQNVTLSCEQNLNHDAMYWYRQDPGQGLRLIYYSQIVNDFQKGDIAEGYSVSREKKESFPLTVTSAQKNPTAFYLCASRVQGAPLHFGNGTRLTVT.

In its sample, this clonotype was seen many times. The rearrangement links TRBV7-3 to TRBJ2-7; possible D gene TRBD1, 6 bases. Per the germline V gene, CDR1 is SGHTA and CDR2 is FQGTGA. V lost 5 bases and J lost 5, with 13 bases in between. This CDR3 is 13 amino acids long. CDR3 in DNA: TGTGCCAGCAGCAAACAGGGAGCCAACGAGCAGTACTTC. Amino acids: CASSKQGANEQYF. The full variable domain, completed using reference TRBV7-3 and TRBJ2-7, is GAGVSQTPSNKVTEKGKYVELRCDPISGHTALYWYRQSLGQGPEFLIYFQGTGAADDSGLPNDRFFAVRPEGSVSTLKIQRTERGDSAVYLCASSKQGANEQYFGPGTRLTVT.

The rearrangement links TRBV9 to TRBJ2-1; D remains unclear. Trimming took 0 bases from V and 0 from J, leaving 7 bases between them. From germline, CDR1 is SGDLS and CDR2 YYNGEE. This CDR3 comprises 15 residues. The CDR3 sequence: CASSVGDHSYNEQFF. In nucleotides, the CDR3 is TGTGCCAGCAGCGTAGGGGATCACTCCTACAATGAGCAGTTCTTC.

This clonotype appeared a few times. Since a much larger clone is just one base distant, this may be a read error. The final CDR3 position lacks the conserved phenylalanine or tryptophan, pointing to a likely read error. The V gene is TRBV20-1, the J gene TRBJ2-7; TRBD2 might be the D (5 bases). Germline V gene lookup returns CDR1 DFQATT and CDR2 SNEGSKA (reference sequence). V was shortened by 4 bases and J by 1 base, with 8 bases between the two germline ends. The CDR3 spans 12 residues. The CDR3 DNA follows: TGCAGTGCTACGAGGGATTCCTACGAGCAGTACGCC. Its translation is CSATRDSYEQYA.

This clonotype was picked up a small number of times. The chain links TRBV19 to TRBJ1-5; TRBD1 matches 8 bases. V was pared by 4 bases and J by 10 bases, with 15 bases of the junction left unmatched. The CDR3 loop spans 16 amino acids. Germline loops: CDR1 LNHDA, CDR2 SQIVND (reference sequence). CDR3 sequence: CASSTGQVRFLVPQHF. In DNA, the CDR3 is TGTGCCAGTAGTACGGGACAGGTCCGCTTTCTCGTCCCCCAGCATTTT.

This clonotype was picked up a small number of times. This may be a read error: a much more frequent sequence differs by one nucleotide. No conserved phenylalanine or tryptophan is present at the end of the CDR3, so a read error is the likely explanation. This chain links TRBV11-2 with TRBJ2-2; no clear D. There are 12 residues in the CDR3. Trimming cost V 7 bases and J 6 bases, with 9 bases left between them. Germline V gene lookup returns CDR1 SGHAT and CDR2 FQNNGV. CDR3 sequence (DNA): TGTGCCAGCACCGATTCCGCCGGGGAGCTGTTTTTG. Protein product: CASTDSAGELFL.

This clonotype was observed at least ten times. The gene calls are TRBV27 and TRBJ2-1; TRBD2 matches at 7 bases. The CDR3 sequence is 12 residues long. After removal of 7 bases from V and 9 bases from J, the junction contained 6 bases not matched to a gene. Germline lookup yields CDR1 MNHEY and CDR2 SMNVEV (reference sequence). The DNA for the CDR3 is TGTGCCAGCATCTCACTAGCGAGTGAGCAGTTCTTC. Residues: CASISLASEQFF.

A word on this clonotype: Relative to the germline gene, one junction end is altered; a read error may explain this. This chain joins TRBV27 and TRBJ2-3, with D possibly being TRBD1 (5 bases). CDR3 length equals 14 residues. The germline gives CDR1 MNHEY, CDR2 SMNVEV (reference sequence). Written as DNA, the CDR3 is TGTGCCAGCAGTTTCTCAGGGTACTCAGATACGCAGTGTTTT. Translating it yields CASSFSGYSDTQCF.

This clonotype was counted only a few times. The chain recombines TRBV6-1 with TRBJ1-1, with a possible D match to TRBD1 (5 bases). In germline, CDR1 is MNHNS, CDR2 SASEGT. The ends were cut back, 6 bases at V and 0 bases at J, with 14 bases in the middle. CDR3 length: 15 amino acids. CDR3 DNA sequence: TGTGCCAGCAGCCCGCCGGCAGGGATGAACACTGAAGCTTTCTTT. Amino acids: CASSPPAGMNTEAFF.

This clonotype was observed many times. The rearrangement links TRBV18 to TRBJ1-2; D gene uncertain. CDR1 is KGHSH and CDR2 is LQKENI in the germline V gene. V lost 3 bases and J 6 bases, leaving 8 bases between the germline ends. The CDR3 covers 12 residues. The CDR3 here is CASSPQEDGYTF. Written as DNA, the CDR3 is TGTGCCAGCTCACCCCAGGAGGATGGCTACACCTTC.

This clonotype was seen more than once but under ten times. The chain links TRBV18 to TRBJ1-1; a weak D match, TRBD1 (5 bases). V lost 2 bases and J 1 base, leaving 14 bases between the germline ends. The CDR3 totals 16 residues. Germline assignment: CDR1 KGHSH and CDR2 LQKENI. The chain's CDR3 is CASSPSGPGRNTEAFF. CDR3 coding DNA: TGTGCCAGCTCACCATCGGGGCCCGGGCGGAACACTGAAGCTTTCTTT.

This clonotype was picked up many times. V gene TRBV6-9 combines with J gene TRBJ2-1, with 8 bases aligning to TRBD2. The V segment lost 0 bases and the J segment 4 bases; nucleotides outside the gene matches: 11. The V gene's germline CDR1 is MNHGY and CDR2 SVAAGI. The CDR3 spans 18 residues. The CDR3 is CASSYSVAREGRYNEQFF. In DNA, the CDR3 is TGTGCCAGCAGTTATTCTGTTGCTCGGGAGGGCCGGTACAATGAGCAGTTCTTC.

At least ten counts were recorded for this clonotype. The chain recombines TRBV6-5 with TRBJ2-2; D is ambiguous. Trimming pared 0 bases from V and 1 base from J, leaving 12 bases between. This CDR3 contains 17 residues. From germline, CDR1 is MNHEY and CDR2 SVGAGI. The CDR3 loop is CASSYSPLTRNTGELFF. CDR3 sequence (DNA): TGTGCCAGCAGTTACTCTCCCCTAACAAGGAACACCGGGGAGCTGTTTTTT.

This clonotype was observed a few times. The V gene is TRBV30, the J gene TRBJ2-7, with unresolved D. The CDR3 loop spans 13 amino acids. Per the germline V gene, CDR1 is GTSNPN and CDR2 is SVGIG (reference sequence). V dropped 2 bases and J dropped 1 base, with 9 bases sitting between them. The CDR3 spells CAWSFGQSYEQYF. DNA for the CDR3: TGTGCCTGGAGTTTCGGGCAGTCCTACGAGCAGTACTTC.

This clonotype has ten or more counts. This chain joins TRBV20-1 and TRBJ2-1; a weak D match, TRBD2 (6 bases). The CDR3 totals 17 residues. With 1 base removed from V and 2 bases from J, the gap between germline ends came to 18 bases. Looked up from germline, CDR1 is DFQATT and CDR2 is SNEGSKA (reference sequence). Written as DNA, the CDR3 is TGCAGTGCTAGAGTTCCGGGACTCAAGGACGCCTACAATGAGCAGTTCTTC. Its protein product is CSARVPGLKDAYNEQFF.

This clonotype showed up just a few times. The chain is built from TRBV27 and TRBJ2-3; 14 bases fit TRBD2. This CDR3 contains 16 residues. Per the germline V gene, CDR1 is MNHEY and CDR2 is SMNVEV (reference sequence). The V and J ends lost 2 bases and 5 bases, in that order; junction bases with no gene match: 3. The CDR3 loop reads CASSLGTSGGVDTQYF. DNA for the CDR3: TGTGCCAGCAGTTTAGGGACTAGCGGGGGCGTAGATACGCAGTATTTT.

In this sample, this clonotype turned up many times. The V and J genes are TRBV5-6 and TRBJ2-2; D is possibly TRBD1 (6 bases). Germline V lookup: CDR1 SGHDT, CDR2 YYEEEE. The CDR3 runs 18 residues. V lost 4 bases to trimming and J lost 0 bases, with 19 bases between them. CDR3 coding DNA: TGTGCCAGCAGCGACCGGACAGCCAACATCGCGAACACCGGGGAGCTGTTTTTT. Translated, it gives CASSDRTANIANTGELFF.

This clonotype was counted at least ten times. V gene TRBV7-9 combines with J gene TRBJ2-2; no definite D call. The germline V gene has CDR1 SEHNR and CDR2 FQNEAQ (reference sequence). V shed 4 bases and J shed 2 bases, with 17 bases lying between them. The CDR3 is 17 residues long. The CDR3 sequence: CASSYPMGGLNTGELFF. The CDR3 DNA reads TGTGCCAGCAGCTACCCTATGGGCGGATTAAACACCGGGGAGCTGTTTTTT. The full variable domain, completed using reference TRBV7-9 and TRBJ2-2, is DTGVSQNPRHKITKRGQNVTFRCDPISEHNRLYWYRQTLGQGPEFLTYFQNEAQLEKSRLLSDRFSAERPKGSFSTLEIQRTEQGDSAMYLCASSYPMGGLNTGELFFGEGSRLTVL.

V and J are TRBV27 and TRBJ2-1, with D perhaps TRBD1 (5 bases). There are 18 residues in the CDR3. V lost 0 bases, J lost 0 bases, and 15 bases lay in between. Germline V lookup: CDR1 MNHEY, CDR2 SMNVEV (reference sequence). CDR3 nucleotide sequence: TGTGCCAGCAGTTTATCGCCATTTCAGGGTATCTCCTACAATGAGCAGTTCTTC. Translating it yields CASSLSPFQGISYNEQFF.

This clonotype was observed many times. The CDR3 loop reads CASSLPRSGAASGRINEQFF. The CDR3 coding sequence is TGTGCCAGCAGCCTCCCCCGAAGCGGCGCGGCTAGCGGGAGGATTAATGAGCAGTTCTTC. The chain joins TRBV11-1 to TRBJ2-1; TRBD2 matches at 11 bases. Germline V gene sequence: CDR1 SGHAT, CDR2 FQDESV (reference sequence). V dropped 5 bases and J dropped 7; count of bases not matched to a gene: 22. CDR3 length: 20 residues.